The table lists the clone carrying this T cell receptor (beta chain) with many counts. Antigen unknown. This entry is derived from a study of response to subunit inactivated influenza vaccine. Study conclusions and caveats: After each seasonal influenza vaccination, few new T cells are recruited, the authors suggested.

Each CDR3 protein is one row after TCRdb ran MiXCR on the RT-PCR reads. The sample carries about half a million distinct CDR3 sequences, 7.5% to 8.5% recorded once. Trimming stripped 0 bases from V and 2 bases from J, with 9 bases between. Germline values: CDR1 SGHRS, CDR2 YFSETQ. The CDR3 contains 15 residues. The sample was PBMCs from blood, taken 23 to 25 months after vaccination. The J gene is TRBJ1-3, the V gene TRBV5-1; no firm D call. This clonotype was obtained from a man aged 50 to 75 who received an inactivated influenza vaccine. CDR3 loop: CASSLGHTTGNTIYF. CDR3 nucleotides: TGCGCCAGCAGCTTGGGGCATACCACTGGAAACACCATATATTTT. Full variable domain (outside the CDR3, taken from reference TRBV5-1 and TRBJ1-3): KAGVTQTPRYLIKTRGQQVTLSCSPISGHRSVSWYQQTPGQGLQFLFEYFSETQRNKGNFPGRFSGRQFSNSRSEMNVSTLELGDSALYLCASSLGHTTGNTIYFGEGSWLTVV.